The T cell receptor beta chain described here comes from a study of cytomegalovirus exposure and HLA in healthy donors. Study summary: Earlier results showed 90 million to 120 million unique TCR beta sequences derived from approximately 170 million T cells.

In germline, CDR1 is SGHDT, CDR2 YYEEEE. This CDR3 has 12 residues. Trimming cost V 4 bases and J 8 bases, with 10 bases left between them. Study-level results: There were a few CMV-associated chains whose specificity for CMV antigens was confirmed in vitro. In a later analysis, several top co-occurrence clusters appeared linked to parvovirus B19, influenza, CMV and Epstein-Barr virus. A link between a missense DCLRE1C variant and TCR beta V- and J-gene trimming emerged from a later analysis.

Concerning this clone: The target antigen is unknown.

Primers included in the PCR were 60 Vbeta and 13 Jbeta primers. Assay used: immunoSEQ multiplex PCR; TCRdb lists only in-frame clones, some missing. The sample lists approximately 100,000 clones, almost 80% occurring once. This sequence was found in a man aged 45-65 years in good health and CMV-seropositive. The source material was PBMCs. This chain links TRBV5-6 with TRBJ2-1, with TRBD2 as a possible D gene (5 bases). CDR3 coding DNA: TGTGCCAGCAGCCGAGGGCAGGATGAGCAGTTCTTC. Its translation: CASSRGQDEQFF.